These 8 T cell receptor beta chains share one sample of origin, sequenced in a study of blood T cell repertoires in COVID-19. TCRdb's copy holds only in-frame clones and misses some; the assay was immunoSEQ multiplex PCR. Of under 250,000 clones listed, 89% were seen once; the top ten hold less than 7.5%. Sequencing input: peripheral blood. Receptor source: a man aged 55 to 70 who had recovered from COVID-19.

This clone appeared a few times. This chain links TRBV5-4 with TRBJ2-1; 13 bases map to TRBD2. The trim removed 0 bases at V and 7 bases at J, leaving 4 bases unmatched. Germline assignment: CDR1 SGHNT and CDR2 YYREEE (reference sequence). The CDR3 loop spans 16 amino acids. The CDR3 region has the DNA TGTGCCAGCAGCTTGGGGACTAGCGGGAGAAAAAATGAGCAGTTCTTC. Its translation: CASSLGTSGRKNEQFF. Using reference TRBV5-4 and TRBJ2-1 for the parts outside the CDR3, the full variable domain is ETGVTQSPTHLIKTRGQQVTLRCSSQSGHNTVSWYQQALGQGPQFIFQYYREEENGRGNFPPRFSGLQFPNYSSELNVNALELDDSALYLCASSLGTSGRKNEQFFGPGTRLTVL.

J is TRBJ2-1 and V is TRBV2; 13 nucleotides agree with TRBD2. Losses at the gene ends were 7 bases for V and 10 bases for J; bases not matched to a gene: 4. Germline values: CDR1 SNHLY, CDR2 FYNNEI. This CDR3 is 13 amino acids long. The CDR3 is CASTQTSGGEQFF. CDR3 bases: TGTGCCAGCACCCAGACTAGCGGGGGGGAGCAGTTCTTC.

This clone was recorded only once. The chain has TRBV5-1 and TRBJ2-7, with 9 bases that match TRBD1. V lost 6 bases, J lost 3 bases, and 7 bases stayed unmatched. CDR3 length: 14 residues. CDR1 is SGHRS and CDR2 is YFSETQ in the germline V gene. For the CDR3, the DNA is TGCGCCAGCACCCTTGGGACAGGGTTCTACGAGCAGTACTTC. Amino acids: CASTLGTGFYEQYF. Drawing the rest from reference TRBV5-1 and TRBJ2-7, the complete variable domain is KAGVTQTPRYLIKTRGQQVTLSCSPISGHRSVSWYQQTPGQGLQFLFEYFSETQRNKGNFPGRFSGRQFSNSRSEMNVSTLELGDSALYLCASTLGTGFYEQYFGPGTRLTVT.

The chain links TRBV19 to TRBJ2-2, with D maybe TRBD1 (6 bases). From germline, CDR1 is LNHDA and CDR2 SQIVND (reference sequence). V was pared by 8 bases and J by 10 bases, with 20 bases between. The CDR3 consists of 14 residues. The CDR3 region has the DNA TGTGCCAGTCAGTCCCCGGGACACGGACCGGAGCTGTTTTTT. Translated, it gives CASQSPGHGPELFF.

This chain connects TRBV15 to TRBJ1-2, with TRBD1 identical over 7 bases. The V gene end was trimmed by 0 bases and the J gene end by 7 bases; junction bases not matched to a gene: 5. Germline CDR1 and CDR2: LNHNV and YYDKDF (reference sequence). The CDR3 extends over 14 amino acids. The DNA for the CDR3 is TGTGCCACCAGCAGAGACGACAGGGTAGCTGGCTACACCTTC. This codes for CATSRDDRVAGYTF.

The chain recombines TRBV12-3 or TRBV12-4 with TRBJ2-5; TRBD1 agrees at 8 bases. The CDR3 totals 13 residues. V shed 1 base, J shed 7 bases, and the junction held 2 bases outside the gene matches. The CDR3 DNA follows: TGTGCCAGCAGTTTAGGGACAGGGCTGACCCAGTACTTC. This gives the protein CASSLGTGLTQYF.

This chain joins TRBV6-2 or TRBV6-3 and TRBJ1-5; 8 nucleotides agree with TRBD1. The CDR3 covers 17 residues. The germline V gene has CDR1 MNHEY and CDR2 SVGEGT. V gave up 6 bases and J gave up 4 bases; unmatched junction bases: 14. CDR3: CASSPLRTGSRNQPQHF. CDR3 nucleotides: TGTGCCAGCAGCCCTCTACGGACAGGGAGTAGAAATCAGCCCCAGCATTTT.

The chain carries TRBV6-5 and TRBJ1-2; 11 nucleotides match TRBD1. After removal of 7 bases from V and 2 bases from J, the junction contained 3 bases not matched to a gene. CDR3 length: 14 amino acids. The germline CDR1 and CDR2 sequences are MNHEY and SVGAGI. DNA of the CDR3: TGTGCCAGCACTCGGGACAGGGGGAACTATGGCTACACCTTC. Translation gives CASTRDRGNYGYTF.